The 18 T cell receptor beta chains below all came from one sample that was sequenced in a study of T-cell reconstitution after alpha-beta-depleted transplantation in children. Preparation of the TCRbeta library was carried out with unique molecular identifiers. TCRdb passed the PCR reads through MiXCR, listing each CDR3 protein once. The data contain about 610,000 distinct CDR3 sequences, about 10% of them singletons. The sample here was PBMCs from the stem cell graft donor, taken from the stem cell graft. The source is a human donor who donated a stem cell graft to a child with acute myeloid leukemia.

This chain connects TRBV5-1 to TRBJ2-7; D not resolved. The germline V gene has CDR1 SGHRS and CDR2 YFSETQ. V lost 0 bases, J lost 6 bases, and 16 bases lay in between. This CDR3 is 15 amino acids long. Here the CDR3 DNA reads TGCGCCAGCAGCTTGGTATCCGGACCCGTCGTCGAGCAGTACTTC. This sequence encodes CASSLVSGPVVEQYF.

Only a few counts were recorded for this clonotype. This rearrangement joins TRBV7-2 to TRBJ2-3; TRBD2 matches at 10 bases. Germline V gene data show CDR1 as SGHTA and CDR2 as FQGNSA. After removal of 1 base from V and 0 bases from J, the junction contained 4 bases not matched to a gene. The CDR3 is 17 amino acids. The CDR3 sequence: CASSLVLLAGSTDTQYF. The CDR3 DNA is TGTGCCAGCAGCTTAGTATTACTAGCGGGAAGCACAGATACGCAGTATTTT.

In its sample, this clonotype was seen a few times. The chain employs TRBV30 and TRBJ2-3; D remains unclear. Germline CDR1 GTSNPN, CDR2 SVGIG (reference sequence). V was cut by 5 bases and J by 0 bases, with 9 bases left in between. The CDR3 contains 13 residues. CDR3 protein: CAWAGPSTDTQYF. The CDR3 DNA is TGTGCCTGGGCCGGACCTAGCACAGATACGCAGTATTTT.

V usage is TRBV12-3 or TRBV12-4 and J usage is TRBJ2-7; no definite D call. CDR3 length: 11 amino acids. V was pared by 3 bases and J by 12 bases, with 12 bases between. The CDR3 loop reads CASSLEFGVYF. CDR3 DNA sequence: TGTGCCAGCAGTTTGGAGTTTGGGGTGTACTTC.

This clonotype was observed at least ten times. This chain joins TRBV27 and TRBJ2-1; D assignment may be TRBD1 or TRBD2 (5 bases each). The CDR3 spans 13 residues. Germline assignment: CDR1 MNHEY and CDR2 SMNVEV (reference sequence). V shed 8 bases and J shed 1 base, with 9 bases lying between them. CDR3 amino acids: CASGWGSYNEQFF. CDR3 sequence (DNA): TGTGCCAGCGGGTGGGGGTCCTACAATGAGCAGTTCTTC.

This clonotype has a count of ten or more. The CDR3 region is CASSQGLAASYEQYF. The CDR3 nucleotides read TGCGCCAGCAGCCAAGGACTAGCGGCCTCCTACGAGCAGTACTTC. This chain joins TRBV4-3 and TRBJ2-7; 9 bases line up with TRBD2. Per germline, CDR1 LGHNA and CDR2 YSLEER. This CDR3 spans 15 amino acids. V lost 1 base and J lost 0; bases outside the gene matches: 1.

The table lists this clonotype with many counts. The genes are TRBV29-1 and TRBJ2-7, with 10 bases aligning to TRBD1. The junction had 3 bases not matched to a gene; V was cut back by 4 bases and J by 0 bases. Germline loops: CDR1 SQVTM, CDR2 ANQGSEA. The CDR3 extends over 14 amino acids. The CDR3, as DNA: TGCAGCGTTGTGAGACAGGGGGCCTCCTACGAGCAGTACTTC. Translating gives CSVVRQGASYEQYF.

CDR3 amino acids: CASSPGGGRDTQYF. The CDR3, as DNA: TGTGCCAGCAGCCCGGGGGGGGGCCGCGATACGCAGTATTTT. The V and J genes are TRBV4-2 and TRBJ2-3; 8 bases align to TRBD2. Germline CDR1 and CDR2: LGHNA and YNFKEQ. The CDR3 length is 14 residues. V shed 4 bases and J 6 bases; nucleotides not matched to a gene: 6.

The chain joins TRBV5-5 to TRBJ1-2; no reliable D call. The CDR3 has 15 residues. Deletions cut 3 bases from V and 0 bases from J, with 12 bases between. Germline V lookup: CDR1 SGHKS, CDR2 YYEKEE (reference sequence). The CDR3 region is CASSWDYSSNYGYTF. The CDR3 DNA reads as TGTGCCAGCAGCTGGGATTATTCCTCTAACTATGGCTACACCTTC.

This clonotype occurred many times. V is TRBV28 and J is TRBJ2-3; D not resolved. From germline, CDR1 is MDHEN and CDR2 SYDVKM. This CDR3 has 12 amino acids. Trimming took off 8 bases at V and 3 bases at J, with 9 bases between the two ends. CDR3 nucleotide sequence: TGTGCCAGCGACCCTGGAACAGATACGCAGTATTTT. It yields the protein CASDPGTDTQYF. The variable domain in full, completed from reference TRBV28 and TRBJ2-3, reads DVKVTQSSRYLVKRTGEKVFLECVQDMDHENMFWYRQDPGLGLRLIYFSYDVKMKEKGDIPEGYSVSREKKERFSLILESASTNQTSMYLCASDPGTDTQYFGPGTRLTVL.

This clonotype was observed at least ten times. The chain uses TRBV29-1 and TRBJ2-5; 7 nucleotides align to TRBD1. J lost 7 bases, V lost 6 bases, and 8 bases had no gene match. This CDR3 region has 12 residues. Germline CDR1 and CDR2: SQVTM and ANQGSEA. CDR3 residues: CSVSRQGGTQYF. The CDR3 coding sequence is TGCAGCGTCTCCCGACAGGGTGGGACCCAGTACTTC.

This clonotype has more than one count but fewer than ten. The chain joins TRBV29-1 to TRBJ2-7, with D tentatively TRBD1 or TRBD2 (6 bases each). This CDR3 contains 17 residues. In germline, CDR1 is SQVTM, CDR2 ANQGSEA. The V gene lost 6 bases and the J gene lost 1 base, with 25 bases spanning the gap. CDR3 in DNA: TGCAGCGTGGAGGGGCAGGGGAAGGTCTCGAGTTCCTACGAGCAGTACTTC. This codes for CSVEGQGKVSSSYEQYF.

The chain joins TRBV20-1 to TRBJ1-4, with D maybe TRBD1 (5 bases). Trimming cost V 5 bases and J 4 bases, with 14 bases left between them. The CDR3 consists of 14 residues. Germline V CDR1 and CDR2: DFQATT, SNEGSKA (reference sequence). The DNA of the CDR3 is TGCAGTGCTTCGAACACAGGTCGTAATGAAAAACTGTTTTTT. Its translation is CSASNTGRNEKLFF.

This clonotype was seen a handful of times. This chain connects TRBV24-1 to TRBJ2-1; tentative D call: TRBD2 (5 bases). The V end was cut by 3 bases, the J end by 0 bases, with 11 bases between. CDR1 is KGHDR and CDR2 is SFDVKD in the germline V gene. The CDR3 consists of 16 residues. The CDR3 reads CATSDRLGSSYNEQFF. The CDR3 DNA reads TGTGCCACCAGTGATCGTCTAGGGAGCTCCTACAATGAGCAGTTCTTC.

The table lists this clonotype with many counts. The rearrangement uses TRBV20-1 and TRBJ2-5; TRBD2 matches 7 bases. V gave up 5 bases and J gave up 3 bases; unmatched junction bases: 12. The CDR3 sequence is 15 residues long. In germline, CDR1 is DFQATT, CDR2 SNEGSKA (reference sequence). CDR3: CSAPSTPGGEETQYF. CDR3 coding DNA: TGCAGTGCTCCCTCCACCCCGGGGGGAGAAGAGACCCAGTACTTC.

This chain joins TRBV7-3 and TRBJ2-2; 10 bases line up with TRBD2. This CDR3 region has 16 residues. Germline CDR1 reads SGHTA; CDR2 reads FQGTGA. V gave up 1 base and J gave up 5 bases; unmatched junction bases: 4. CDR3 loop: CASSLSVLAGTGELFF. The CDR3 nucleotides read TGTGCCAGCAGCTTAAGCGTACTAGCGGGGACCGGGGAGCTGTTTTTT.

About this clonotype: At one end, the junction sequence differs from germline, possibly due to a read error. The chain couples TRBV12-3 or TRBV12-4 to TRBJ2-4; the match to TRBD2 covers 9 bases. The CDR3 is 18 residues long. This chain's CDR3 is CTSSFGLAGSLGKNIQYF. The DNA of the CDR3 is TGTACCAGCAGTTTTGGGCTAGCGGGAAGTCTTGGCAAAAACATTCAGTACTTC.

This clonotype came up many times. V gene TRBV29-1 combines with J gene TRBJ2-7; D possibly corresponds to TRBD1 (5 bases). Germline-derived CDR1 and CDR2 are SQVTM and ANQGSEA. The length of the CDR3 is 12 residues. V was cut by 2 bases and J by 4 bases, with 9 bases left in between. The DNA for the CDR3 is TGCAGCGTTGAACAGGGTGGTTACGAGCAGTACTTC. This encodes CSVEQGGYEQYF.